The 30 T cell receptor beta chains listed next were all sequenced from one sample in a study of regulatory T cells in long-lasting Graves disease. Time point given: newly diagnosed GD, antithyroid drugs for less than 3 months. PBMC RNA was the source of the TCR library. Arm-PCR of CDR3 regions and iRepertoire HTBI primers were the basis on which TCR beta libraries were built. TCRdb ran MiXCR on the multiplex PCR reads and lists one entry per CDR3 protein. Found here are approximately 350,000 distinct CDR3 sequences, roughly 17% of them singletons; the top ten hold 20% to 25%. This sample also appeared in a second study, on T cells in Graves' hyperthyroidism and ophthalmopathy.

The sample consisted of peripheral blood mononuclear cells (PBMCs), taken at new diagnosis, from a patient treated with antithyroid drugs. These receptors came from a woman between 18 and 29 years old with Graves disease.

This clonotype was detected many times. The rearrangement links TRBV29-1 to TRBJ2-7, with 10 bases identical to TRBD2. CDR1 SQVTM and CDR2 ANQGSEA come from the germline V gene. CDR3 size: 14 residues. The junction had 9 bases not matched to a gene; V was cut back by 6 bases and J by 4 bases. The CDR3 is CSVKGLAEHYEQYF. CDR3 nucleotides: TGCAGCGTAAAAGGACTAGCGGAACATTACGAGCAGTACTTC.

The chain employs TRBV7-3 and TRBJ2-7; 11 bases map to TRBD2. V was pared by 5 bases and J by 7 bases, with 22 bases of the junction left unmatched. Germline lookup yields CDR1 SGHTA and CDR2 FQGTGA. The CDR3 sequence is 19 residues long. The CDR3 nucleotides read TGTGCCAGCAGCCCACGACCCACGGACTTAGCGGGGGGGGCGGGAGAGCAGTACTTC. This encodes CASSPRPTDLAGGAGEQYF.

This clonotype was recorded many times. V is TRBV3-1 and J is TRBJ2-7, with D perhaps matching TRBD1 (5 bases). Germline CDR1 is LGHDT and CDR2 is YNNKEL (reference sequence). There are 15 residues in the CDR3. V was trimmed by 7 bases and J by 4 bases, leaving 20 bases between them. CDR3 sequence (DNA): TGTGCCAGCACCTCTGGGGAAAAAGGGGTGTACGAGCAGTACTTC. Its translation: CASTSGEKGVYEQYF.

This clonotype was counted many times. This chain connects TRBV20-1 to TRBJ1-4; no firm D call. CDR3 length equals 14 residues. Deletions cut 1 base from V and 6 bases from J, with 12 bases between. CDR1 is DFQATT and CDR2 is SNEGSKA in the germline V gene (reference sequence). The CDR3 DNA sequence: TGCAGTGCTAGAGGACGGGAGGTGTATGAAAAACTGTTTTTT. It specifies CSARGREVYEKLFF.

This clonotype appeared many times. This chain links TRBV3-1 with TRBJ2-2; 13 bases align to TRBD2. CDR3 length equals 15 residues. The junction had 3 bases not matched to a gene; V was cut back by 6 bases and J by 5 bases. Germline loops: CDR1 LGHDT, CDR2 YNNKEL (reference sequence). CDR3 coding DNA: TGTGCCAGCAGACGGACTAGCGGGAGAACCGGGGAGCTGTTTTTT. This sequence encodes CASRRTSGRTGELFF.

This clonotype has ten or more counts. This chain uses TRBV5-1 with TRBJ1-3; D unclear. The CDR3 spans 12 residues. Germline values: CDR1 SGHRS, CDR2 YFSETQ. Trimming took off 0 bases at V and 4 bases at J, with 2 bases between the two ends. The CDR3 protein is CASSLEGNTIYF. CDR3 sequence (DNA): TGCGCCAGCAGCTTGGAGGGAAACACCATATATTTT.

At least ten counts were recorded for this clonotype. The genes are TRBV11-2 and TRBJ1-1, with D tentatively TRBD1 (6 bases). V was shortened by 1 base and J by 6 bases, with 18 bases between the two germline ends. Germline V lookup: CDR1 SGHAT, CDR2 FQNNGV. The CDR3 sequence is 16 residues long. The CDR3 reads CASSLGAGGRTAEAFF. The CDR3 coding sequence is TGTGCCAGCAGCTTAGGTGCTGGGGGGCGGACGGCTGAAGCTTTCTTT.

Turning to this clonotype: Since a much larger clone is just one base distant, this may be a read error. The J gene is TRBJ2-5, the V gene TRBV6-1; D is perhaps TRBD1 or TRBD2 (5 bases each). The CDR3 has 16 residues. V was shortened by 8 bases and J by 5 bases, with 24 bases between the two germline ends. CDR1 is MNHNS and CDR2 is SASEGT in the germline V gene. CDR3 loop: CASGYRAGANSETQYF. In DNA, the CDR3 is TGTGCCAGCGGGTACCGGGCCGGGGCCAATTCCGAGACCCAGTACTTC.

This clonotype was found many times. The chain uses TRBV27 and TRBJ1-2; D is unresolved. Germline V gene sequence: CDR1 MNHEY, CDR2 SMNVEV (reference sequence). Trimming took 0 bases from V and 7 from J, leaving 9 bases between them. The CDR3 consists of 13 residues. The CDR3 DNA reads TGTGCCAGCAGTTTATCTGAGACTCGTGGCTACACCTTC. It translates to CASSLSETRGYTF.

This clonotype was counted between two and nine times. The chain is built from TRBV20-1 and TRBJ2-1; no reliable D call. CDR3 size: 13 residues. Germline V gene sequence: CDR1 DFQATT, CDR2 SNEGSKA (reference sequence). V was cut by 5 bases and J by 7 bases, with 15 bases left in between. In nucleotides, the CDR3 is TGCAGTGCTCCGACGAACTTGGTGAATGAGCAGTTCTTC. Its protein is CSAPTNLVNEQFF.

This clonotype appeared a few times. The chain is built from TRBV6-5 and TRBJ2-7; weak D call: TRBD2 (6 bases). Trimming left V 3 bases short and J 7 bases short, with 16 bases between. CDR3 length: 14 amino acids. In germline, CDR1 is MNHEY, CDR2 SVGAGI. CDR3: CASSYGRGSQEQYF. CDR3 sequence (DNA): TGTGCCAGCAGTTATGGCCGGGGGTCTCAAGAGCAGTACTTC.

This clonotype came up many times. V is TRBV28 and J is TRBJ2-3; possibly TRBD1 for D (6 bases). The end of the DNA fits TRBJ2-1 better, so the J call may be wrong. The CDR3 has 13 residues. In germline, CDR1 is MDHEN, CDR2 SYDVKM. The CDR3 sequence is CASSVQGLNEQFF. The DNA of the CDR3 is TGTGCCAGCAGTGTTCAGGGGTTAAATGAGCAGTTCTTC.

This clonotype was found many times. The chain has TRBV28 and TRBJ2-3; D is undetermined. Trimming pared 5 bases from V and 4 bases from J, leaving 10 bases between. CDR1 and CDR2 (germline): MDHEN, SYDVKM. The CDR3 contains 13 residues. The CDR3 bases are TGTGCCAGCAGTCCCATAGGTGCAGATACGCAGTATTTT. This codes for CASSPIGADTQYF.

The genes are TRBV19 and TRBJ2-1, with 11 bases identical to TRBD2. Germline assignment: CDR1 LNHDA and CDR2 SQIVND (reference sequence). The CDR3 is 18 amino acids. Germline trimming cut 2 bases from V and 6 bases from J; bases unmatched to any gene: 12. The CDR3 DNA reads TGTGCCAGTAGTATACGGATAGCGGGGGGGCCGGGTGTCAATGAGCAGTTCTTC. Amino acids: CASSIRIAGGPGVNEQFF.

This clonotype was recorded many times. The rearrangement joins TRBV6-1 to TRBJ2-1; D unclear. V was shortened by 6 bases and J by 4 bases, with 7 bases between the two germline ends. Looked up from germline, CDR1 is MNHNS and CDR2 is SASEGT. This CDR3 contains 12 residues. The chain's CDR3 is CASSHGYNEQFF. In DNA form, the CDR3 reads TGTGCCAGCAGCCATGGGTACAATGAGCAGTTCTTC.

CDR3 DNA: TGTGCCAGCAGCCAAGTGCCTAGCGGGAGGGCCGGTGAGCAGTTCTTC. It yields the protein CASSQVPSGRAGEQFF. V is TRBV3-1 and J is TRBJ2-1; TRBD2 matches at 12 bases. The ends lost 1 base at V and 9 bases at J; junction bases unmatched: 7. In germline, CDR1 is LGHDT, CDR2 YNNKEL (reference sequence). This CDR3 has 16 amino acids.

This clonotype was seen ten or more times. V gene TRBV29-1 combines with J gene TRBJ2-7; possible D gene TRBD1, 6 bases. V was clipped by 5 bases and J by 1 base, with 9 bases between them. The CDR3 is made up of 12 amino acids. The germline CDR1 and CDR2 sequences are SQVTM and ANQGSEA. This chain's CDR3 is CSVRTASYEQYF. CDR3 bases: TGCAGCGTTAGGACAGCTTCCTACGAGCAGTACTTC.

This clonotype was recorded many times. The genes are TRBV13 and TRBJ2-1, with TRBD2 matching 9 bases. From germline, CDR1 is PRHDT and CDR2 FYEKMQ (reference sequence). Trimming removed 1 base from V and 8 bases from J; junction bases left unmatched: 6. This CDR3 is built from 15 residues. CDR3 DNA: TGTGCCAGCAGCTTAGAGGGCGGGGGGGCCTATGAGCAGTTCTTC. Translating it yields CASSLEGGGAYEQFF.

This rearrangement joins TRBV6-2 or TRBV6-3 to TRBJ2-7; 7 bases line up with TRBD2. This CDR3 spans 15 amino acids. The V gene's germline CDR1 is MNHEY and CDR2 SVGEGT. V lost 6 bases to trimming and J lost 3 bases; unmatched junction nucleotides: 11. Written as DNA, the CDR3 is TGTGCCAGCAGGCCGGGGACTAATTGGGACTACGAGCAGTACTTC. This translates into CASRPGTNWDYEQYF.

In its sample, this clonotype was seen many times. The chain couples TRBV2 to TRBJ2-1; 7 nucleotides match TRBD1. In germline, CDR1 is SNHLY, CDR2 FYNNEI. J was trimmed by 4 bases and V by 6 bases; bases with no gene match: 9. The CDR3 is 15 amino acids. The CDR3: CASRKTGWGYNEQFF. The CDR3 DNA reads as TGTGCCAGCAGGAAGACAGGGTGGGGGTACAATGAGCAGTTCTTC. The variable domain in full, with the rest retrieved from reference TRBV2 and TRBJ2-1, is EPEVTQTPSHQVTQMGQEVILRCVPISNHLYFYWYRQILGQKVEFLVSFYNNEISEKSEIFDDQFSVERPDGSNFTLKIRSTKLEDSAMYFCASRKTGWGYNEQFFGPGTRLTVL.

The rearrangement links TRBV18 to TRBJ2-3, with 7 nucleotides matching TRBD1. Trimming took 2 bases from V and 2 from J; bases not matched to a gene: 4. This CDR3 is 15 amino acids long. Germline-derived CDR1 and CDR2 are KGHSH and LQKENI. Here the CDR3 DNA reads TGTGCCAGCTCACCAAACAGGGGTGCCACAGATACGCAGTATTTT. Protein: CASSPNRGATDTQYF.

This clonotype has ten or more counts. The rearrangement joins TRBV5-4 to TRBJ2-1; no definite D call. This CDR3 is 12 amino acids long. The V gene's germline CDR1 is SGHNT and CDR2 YYREEE (reference sequence). Between the trimmed V and J ends, which lost 0 bases and 9 bases, there was a span of 7 bases. CDR3 in DNA: TGTGCCAGCAGCTTGGTGGACGGTGAGCAGTTCTTC. This codes for CASSLVDGEQFF.

This clonotype was counted at least ten times. The CDR3 region is CASSLWASGRDSNEQFF. The CDR3 region has the DNA TGTGCCAGCAGCTTATGGGCTAGCGGGAGAGATTCGAATGAGCAGTTCTTC. V and J are TRBV7-2 and TRBJ2-1; 10 bases agree with TRBD2. In germline, CDR1 is SGHTA, CDR2 FQGNSA. The V gene end was trimmed by 2 bases and the J gene end by 7 bases; junction bases not matched to a gene: 11. The CDR3 runs 17 residues.

This chain uses TRBV20-1 with TRBJ2-3; D is unclear. CDR1 is DFQATT and CDR2 is SNEGSKA in the germline V gene (reference sequence). There are 12 residues in the CDR3. With 6 bases removed from V and 3 bases from J, the gap between germline ends came to 10 bases. For the CDR3, the DNA is TGCAGTGCCAAGACGGCGACAGATACGCAGTATTTT. It codes for CSAKTATDTQYF.

This clonotype was recorded many times. The gene calls are TRBV28 and TRBJ2-5, with D hard to call. CDR3 length: 13 amino acids. The V and J ends lost 2 bases and 1 base respectively, with 5 bases between them. Germline CDR1 and CDR2: MDHEN and SYDVKM. CDR3 amino acids: CASSLDGQETQYF. The CDR3 bases are TGTGCCAGCAGTTTAGACGGCCAAGAGACCCAGTACTTC.

This clonotype has ten or more counts. CDR3 DNA sequence: TGTGCCAGCAGCGTAGGGGGCACCCCGCAAGAGACCCAGTACTTC. This translates into CASSVGGTPQETQYF. The rearrangement uses TRBV9 and TRBJ2-5, with D perhaps matching TRBD1 (5 bases). The germline V gene has CDR1 SGDLS and CDR2 YYNGEE. The CDR3 contains 15 residues. Trimming removed 0 bases at V and 2 bases at J, with 11 bases between.

Turning to this clonotype: Without the conserved terminal phenylalanine or tryptophan, this CDR3 likely stems from a read error. CDR3 protein: CASSLAGVSNQPQHS. CDR3 in DNA: TGCGCCAGCAGCTTGGCAGGGGTTAGCAATCAGCCCCAGCATTCT. The gene calls are TRBV5-1 and TRBJ1-5, with D perhaps matching TRBD1 (6 bases). The V gene's germline CDR1 is SGHRS and CDR2 YFSETQ. V shed 0 bases and J shed 0 bases, with 7 bases lying between them. The CDR3 sequence is 15 residues long.

The chain joins TRBV19 to TRBJ1-1; 7 nucleotides align to TRBD1. Germline CDR1 and CDR2: LNHDA and SQIVND (reference sequence). J was trimmed by 1 base and V by 3 bases; bases with no gene match: 2. This CDR3 is 14 amino acids long. CDR3 loop: CASSIRTGNTEAFF. CDR3 in DNA: TGTGCCAGTAGTATTCGGACAGGGAACACTGAAGCTTTCTTT.

This clonotype turned up a few times. The rearrangement joins TRBV10-3 to TRBJ1-6; 9 bases line up with TRBD1. CDR3 size: 16 residues. V gave up 0 bases and J gave up 12 bases; unmatched junction bases: 9. CDR1 is ENHRY, CDR2 SYGVKD, per germline. The CDR3 protein is CAISESRGGQGRPLHF. The CDR3 bases are TGTGCCATCAGTGAGTCGCGAGGGGGACAGGGTAGACCCCTCCACTTT.

This clonotype was seen repeatedly, ten times or more. One end of the junction is discordant with germline, which a read error may explain. The chain is built from TRBV11-2 and TRBJ1-2; D is possibly TRBD1 (5 bases). Germline V gene lookup returns CDR1 SGHAT and CDR2 FQNNGV. This CDR3 is built from 12 residues. The CDR3 sequence: CASSLGGRAPMF. The CDR3 coding sequence is TGTGCCAGCAGCTTAGGTGGCAGGGCCCCTATGTTC.